Each of the 3 T cell receptor beta chains below was sequenced from the same sample in a study of T cells in Graves' hyperthyroidism and ophthalmopathy. From RNA transcripts, TCR beta CDR3 regions were amplified. HTBI primers drove first-round RT-PCR of the TCR CDR3. TCRdb ran MiXCR on the multiplex PCR reads and lists one entry per CDR3 protein. Of over 500,000 distinct CDR3 sequences detected, approximately 48% appear once; the ten largest clones hold about 45%. Sequencing was performed on peripheral blood or thyroid tissue (not recorded which). The receptors were gathered from an adult woman with Graves' disease, either hyperthyroidism or ophthalmopathy (not recorded which).

This clonotype was counted between two and nine times. This chain connects TRBV29-1 to TRBJ2-2; D not resolved. Trimming removed 3 bases from V and 3 bases from J, with 5 bases in between. Germline lookup yields CDR1 SQVTM and CDR2 ANQGSEA. The CDR3 is made up of 12 amino acids. For the CDR3, the DNA is TGCAGCGTTGATTTGGACACCGGGGAGCTGTTTTTT. The encoded protein is CSVDLDTGELFF.

This chain connects TRBV2 to TRBJ1-1; a weak D match, TRBD1 (6 bases). Germline V gene sequence: CDR1 SNHLY, CDR2 FYNNEI. Between the trimmed V and J ends, which lost 8 bases and 4 bases, there was a span of 17 bases. The length of the CDR3 is 14 residues. The CDR3, as DNA: TGTGCCAGCTTGGCCGGGGGGCTAGGCACTGAAGCTTTCTTT. Its translation: CASLAGGLGTEAFF.

The chain uses TRBV7-3 and TRBJ1-6; weak D call: TRBD1 (6 bases). Germline V gene lookup returns CDR1 SGHTA and CDR2 FQGTGA. This CDR3 is built from 14 residues. V was trimmed by 4 bases and J by 6 bases, leaving 10 bases between them. This CDR3 is CASSSGQLNSPLHF. The CDR3 DNA sequence: TGTGCCAGCAGCTCCGGACAGCTTAATTCACCCCTCCACTTT.